The 30 T cell receptor beta chains given below trace back to one sample, sequenced in a study of blood T cell repertoires in COVID-19. Some clones are missing from TCRdb's copy, which holds only in-frame ones; the method was immunoSEQ multiplex PCR. The sample carries 14,000 or so clones, 75% to 90% recorded once. The sequencing sample was made of peripheral blood. These receptors all come from a man aged 45-60 years with active COVID-19.

This clone has a single count. The J gene is TRBJ2-1, the V gene TRBV9; D is unresolved. The CDR3 extends over 15 amino acids. V shed 0 bases and J shed 5 bases, with 12 bases lying between them. Looked up from germline, CDR1 is SGDLS and CDR2 is YYNGEE. The CDR3 reads CASSVAGRSNNEQFF. Here the CDR3 DNA reads TGTGCCAGCAGCGTAGCAGGCAGGTCTAACAATGAGCAGTTCTTC.

The chain combines TRBV11-2 with TRBJ1-2; D remains ambiguous. The CDR3 contains 13 residues. CDR1 SGHAT and CDR2 FQNNGV come from the germline V gene. V lost 7 bases and J lost 4, with 13 bases in between. The CDR3 DNA sequence: TGTGCCAGCAACCCAGGATCTGGCTATGGCTACACCTTC. Protein product: CASNPGSGYGYTF.

Points on this clone: The germline gene is not matched at one end of the junction; a read error may be the cause. The chain carries TRBV5-1 and TRBJ2-7; 11 bases are a match to TRBD2. Germline CDR1 is SGHRS and CDR2 is YFSETQ. The CDR3 runs 14 residues. CDR3 protein: CASTTSGMSYGQYF. CDR3 nucleotide sequence: TGCGCCAGCACGACTAGCGGGATGTCCTACGGGCAGTACTTC. The full variable domain, rest sourced from reference TRBV5-1 and TRBJ2-7, is KAGVTQTPRYLIKTRGQQVTLSCSPISGHRSVSWYQQTPGQGLQFLFEYFSETQRNKGNFPGRFSGRQFSNSRSEMNVSTLELGDSALYLCASTTSGMSYGQYFGPGTRLTVT.

This clone came up a few times. This chain joins TRBV4-1 and TRBJ1-4, with D maybe TRBD1 (6 bases). The CDR3 is 16 amino acids. Per germline, CDR1 MGHRA and CDR2 YSYEKL. V was cut by 5 bases and J by 5 bases, with 18 bases left in between. CDR3 amino acids: CASSTPNREPNEKLFF. CDR3 DNA sequence: TGCGCCAGCAGCACCCCAAACAGGGAGCCCAATGAAAAACTGTTTTTT.

The chain links TRBV5-4 to TRBJ2-2; no reliable D call. The CDR3 has 14 residues. CDR1 is SGHNT, CDR2 YYREEE, per germline (reference sequence). The V end lost 1 base, the J end lost 8 bases, and 12 bases lay between the germline ends. CDR3 DNA: TGTGCCAGCAGCTTGCCTGGTGGGCCGGGGGAGCTGTTTTTT. The encoded protein is CASSLPGGPGELFF.

This chain connects TRBV5-1 to TRBJ1-2; TRBD1 is a possible D gene (5 bases). Germline V gene data show CDR1 as SGHRS and CDR2 as YFSETQ. V lost 1 base and J 8 bases, leaving 15 bases between the germline ends. The CDR3 has 14 amino acids. CDR3 coding DNA: TGCGCCAGCAGCTTGAGGCAGGGAGGTCGAGGCTACACCTTC. It codes for CASSLRQGGRGYTF.

This clone occurred a few times. The chain couples TRBV10-1 to TRBJ1-5; a weak D match, TRBD1 (5 bases). V was clipped by 6 bases and J by 4 bases, with 10 bases between them. The CDR3 sequence is 13 residues long. From germline, CDR1 is WNHNN and CDR2 SYGVQD (reference sequence). CDR3 protein: CASSREGNQPQHF. The CDR3 DNA sequence: TGCGCCAGCAGCAGGGAGGGAAATCAGCCCCAGCATTTT.

The chain carries TRBV6-1 and TRBJ1-4; the D gene is possibly TRBD1 (5 bases). Trimming cost V 6 bases and J 7 bases, with 12 bases left between them. CDR1 is MNHNS and CDR2 is SASEGT in the germline V gene. The CDR3 spans 13 residues. The DNA for the CDR3 is TGTGCCAGCAGCGCCCTGGGGGGTGAAAAACTGTTTTTT. Translation gives CASSALGGEKLFF.

The genes are TRBV18 and TRBJ2-7; possibly TRBD2 for D (6 bases). The CDR3 length is 19 residues. Germline loops: CDR1 KGHSH, CDR2 LQKENI. V was pared by 0 bases and J by 1 base, with 22 bases between. The DNA of the CDR3 is TGTGCCAGCTCACCACCTATCGGAGTGGGGGGTGTATCTTCCTACGAGCAGTACTTC. Its translation is CASSPPIGVGGVSSYEQYF.

The chain uses TRBV7-9 and TRBJ2-7; D may be TRBD2 (5 bases). Germline CDR1 and CDR2: SEHNR and FQNEAQ (reference sequence). This CDR3 region has 14 residues. Trimming cost V 0 bases and J 2 bases, with 8 bases left between them. Here the CDR3 DNA reads TGTGCCAGCAGCTTAGCGGACGGGGCCTACGAGCAGTACTTC. Translation gives CASSLADGAYEQYF.

This rearrangement joins TRBV6-4 to TRBJ2-1, with 14 bases lining up with TRBD2. V shed 6 bases and J 8 bases; nucleotides not matched to a gene: 6. Germline loops: CDR1 MRHNA, CDR2 SNTAGT. CDR3 length equals 15 residues. As DNA, the CDR3 is TGTGCCAGCAGCCGGACTAGCGGGAGGAGGGATGAGCAGTTCTTC. As protein: CASSRTSGRRDEQFF.

This clone has more than one count but fewer than ten. The V and J genes are TRBV6-6 and TRBJ1-5; possible D gene TRBD1, 6 bases. The length of the CDR3 is 19 residues. Germline V lookup: CDR1 MNHNY, CDR2 SVGAGI (reference sequence). V was clipped by 5 bases and J by 5 bases, with 28 bases between them. The CDR3 is CASSPFPRGHQKGDQPQHF. CDR3 nucleotides: TGTGCCAGCAGTCCCTTTCCCCGGGGACACCAAAAGGGCGATCAGCCCCAGCATTTT.

The rearrangement links TRBV6-5 to TRBJ2-3; D uncertain. CDR1 MNHEY and CDR2 SVGAGI come from the germline V gene. CDR3 length: 14 residues. Trimming left V 9 bases short and J 0 bases short, with 13 bases between. The CDR3 region has the DNA TGTGCCAGTGCTCGGGTTATGAGCACAGATACGCAGTATTTT. Residues: CASARVMSTDTQYF.

The chain recombines TRBV14 with TRBJ2-7, with 9 nucleotides matching TRBD2. Germline assignment: CDR1 SGHDN and CDR2 FVKESK. V lost 0 bases and J lost 3; bases outside the gene matches: 12. The CDR3 runs to 18 residues. The CDR3 region has the DNA TGTGCCAGCAGCCAAGATATGCGGGAGGGTCATTCTCACTACGAGCAGTACTTC. Encoded protein: CASSQDMREGHSHYEQYF.

CDR3 residues: CASSLAPGYGHEQYF. In DNA, the CDR3 is TGTGCCAGCAGCTTGGCCCCAGGGTACGGCCACGAGCAGTACTTC. V gene TRBV5-5 combines with J gene TRBJ2-7, with a tentative D call TRBD1 (5 bases). The V and J ends lost 0 bases and 5 bases respectively, with 15 bases between them. CDR3 length: 15 residues. The germline V gene has CDR1 SGHKS and CDR2 YYEKEE (reference sequence). The variable domain in full, with the rest retrieved from reference TRBV5-5 and TRBJ2-7, is DAGVTQSPTHLIKTRGQQVTLRCSPISGHKSVSWYQQVLGQGPQFIFQYYEKEERGRGNFPDRFSARQFPNYSSELNVNALLLGDSALYLCASSLAPGYGHEQYFGPGTRLTVT.

This chain joins TRBV7-9 and TRBJ2-1, with 10 positions matching TRBD2. CDR1 is SEHNR and CDR2 is FQNEAQ in the germline V gene (reference sequence). Trimming took 5 bases from V and 4 from J; bases not matched to a gene: 2. This CDR3 comprises 14 residues. CDR3 residues: CASSPSGGYNEQFF. For the CDR3, the DNA is TGTGCCAGCAGCCCTAGCGGGGGTTACAATGAGCAGTTCTTC.

The V call is TRBV4-1, the J call TRBJ2-3, with no clear D. V was clipped by 0 bases and J by 0 bases, with 7 bases between them. Germline assignment: CDR1 MGHRA and CDR2 YSYEKL. CDR3 size: 15 residues. In nucleotides, the CDR3 is TGCGCCAGCAGCCAAGATGGCGGAAGCACAGATACGCAGTATTTT. Protein sequence: CASSQDGGSTDTQYF.

This chain uses TRBV3-1 (or the pseudogene TRBV3-2) with TRBJ1-2; possibly TRBD1 for D (5 bases). V lost 5 bases and J 7 bases, leaving 11 bases between the germline ends. From germline, CDR1 is LGHDT and CDR2 YNNKEL (reference sequence). This CDR3 spans 12 amino acids. The CDR3 DNA follows: TGTGCCAGCAGCGCCGGGGGTCCTGGCTACACCTTC. Translation: CASSAGGPGYTF.

The rearrangement joins TRBV5-6 to TRBJ1-1, with a weak D call TRBD1 (6 bases). CDR3 length equals 14 residues. Germline CDR1 SGHDT, CDR2 YYEEEE. Trimming cost V 2 bases and J 6 bases, with 14 bases left between them. CDR3 nucleotides: TGTGCCAGCAGCTTACCTACAGGGAAGGCTGAAGCTTTCTTT. Its translation is CASSLPTGKAEAFF.

The sample holds one count of this clone. This sequence joins TRBV7-3 and TRBJ2-1; TRBD1 aligns across 11 bases. V trimming: 5 bases; J trimming: 1 base; junction bases outside the gene matches: 4. In germline, CDR1 is SGHTA, CDR2 FQGTGA. This CDR3 is built from 16 residues. The CDR3 reads CASSGGTGGSYNEQFF. The DNA for the CDR3 is TGTGCCAGCAGCGGAGGGACAGGGGGTTCCTACAATGAGCAGTTCTTC. The full variable domain, in which reference TRBV7-3 and TRBJ2-1 provide the parts outside the CDR3, is GAGVSQTPSNKVTEKGKYVELRCDPISGHTALYWYRQSLGQGPEFLIYFQGTGAADDSGLPNDRFFAVRPEGSVSTLKIQRTERGDSAVYLCASSGGTGGSYNEQFFGPGTRLTVL.

This clone is deemed large (0.1 to 1%). V usage is TRBV9 and J usage is TRBJ2-5; D might be TRBD1 (7 bases). This CDR3 region has 15 residues. V lost 7 bases to trimming and J lost 2 bases, with 18 bases between them. Germline CDR1 SGDLS, CDR2 YYNGEE. This CDR3 is CASAPNQGGQETQYF. As DNA, the CDR3 is TGTGCCAGCGCCCCAAACCAGGGGGGACAAGAGACCCAGTACTTC.

This chain links TRBV27 with TRBJ1-5; 7 nucleotides agree with TRBD1. CDR1 and CDR2 from the germline V gene are MNHEY and SMNVEV (reference sequence). This CDR3 spans 13 amino acids. V shed 5 bases, J shed 4 bases, and the junction held 2 bases outside the gene matches. CDR3 sequence: CASSQGENQPQHF. The CDR3 DNA is TGTGCCAGCAGTCAGGGGGAAAATCAGCCCCAGCATTTT.

The rearrangement uses TRBV7-8 and TRBJ1-1, with 8 bases matching TRBD1. This CDR3 spans 12 amino acids. CDR1 is SGHVS, CDR2 FQNEAQ, per germline. With V trimmed by 5 bases and J by 6 bases, 2 bases remained unmatched. CDR3 sequence: CASSQDRAEAFF. For the CDR3, the DNA is TGTGCCAGCAGCCAGGACAGGGCTGAAGCTTTCTTT.

The chain is built from TRBV27 and TRBJ2-5, with 16 nucleotides matching TRBD2. V lost 3 bases, J lost 5 bases, and 6 bases stayed unmatched. This CDR3 has 17 amino acids. Germline V gives CDR1 MNHEY, CDR2 SMNVEV (reference sequence). This chain's CDR3 is CASSFGTSGRAVETQYF. The CDR3 bases are TGTGCCAGCAGTTTCGGGACTAGCGGGAGGGCCGTGGAGACCCAGTACTTC.

The chain uses TRBV24-1 and TRBJ2-1; TRBD2 might be the D (6 bases). This CDR3 has 15 residues. V lost 1 base to trimming and J lost 5 bases, with 11 bases between them. Germline V gene sequence: CDR1 KGHDR, CDR2 SFDVKD. CDR3 in DNA: TGTGCCACCAGTGATTTAACGGGGGATCACAATGAGCAGTTCTTC. As protein: CATSDLTGDHNEQFF.

The chain has TRBV7-2 and TRBJ2-7; D unresolved. Germline assignment: CDR1 SGHTA and CDR2 FQGNSA. This CDR3 has 12 amino acids. The germline V and J ends were trimmed by 2 bases and 7 bases, with 9 bases remaining between them. CDR3 sequence reads: CASSLSNSEQYF. CDR3 coding DNA: TGTGCCAGCAGCTTAAGCAACTCTGAGCAGTACTTC.

J is TRBJ2-7 and V is TRBV27, with a weak D call TRBD2 (9 bases). The CDR3 length is 16 residues. Trimming shortened V by 7 bases and J by 1 base, and 20 bases separated the two germline ends. Germline lookup yields CDR1 MNHEY and CDR2 SMNVEV (reference sequence). The CDR3 here is CASTRTGTSYSYEQYF. CDR3 DNA: TGTGCCAGCACCAGGACAGGGACTAGCTATTCCTACGAGCAGTACTTC.

This chain links TRBV5-1 with TRBJ1-1; 7 bases agree with TRBD1. V lost 0 bases to trimming and J lost 3 bases; unmatched junction nucleotides: 2. The V gene's germline CDR1 is SGHRS and CDR2 YFSETQ. This CDR3 spans 14 amino acids. CDR3 DNA: TGCGCCAGCAGCTTGGAGGGGGCTTACACTGAAGCTTTCTTT. It translates to CASSLEGAYTEAFF.

CDR3 protein: CASSYGDRGYEQYF. The CDR3 nucleotides are TGTGCCAGCAGTTACGGGGACAGGGGCTACGAGCAGTACTTC. V usage is TRBV6-2 or TRBV6-3 and J usage is TRBJ2-7; TRBD1 aligns across 10 bases. Germline V gene lookup returns CDR1 MNHEY and CDR2 SVGEGT. CDR3 length: 14 residues. The V and J ends lost 2 bases and 3 bases, in that order; junction bases with no gene match: 1.

This rearrangement joins TRBV6-2 or TRBV6-3 to TRBJ2-5, with TRBD2 as a possible D gene (6 bases). This CDR3 comprises 18 residues. Germline values: CDR1 MNHEY, CDR2 SVGEGT. Deletions cut 2 bases from V and 4 bases from J, with 23 bases between. CDR3 sequence reads: CASSYGRGRSSLGETQYF. The CDR3 DNA follows: TGTGCCAGCAGTTACGGTCGGGGGAGATCGTCACTCGGAGAGACCCAGTACTTC.